This T cell receptor beta chain was sequenced during a study of breast tumors, draining lymph nodes, adjacent tissues. This clonotype was detected ten times or more. Antigen: not known. Axillary draining lymph nodes of breast cancer patients supplied the node samples. General observations from the study: Tumor and nontumor repertoires were significantly more similar in luminal-like than in basal-like breast cancer.

TCRdb re-called the multiplex PCR reads with MiXCR, one entry per CDR3 protein. The sample records approximately 300,000 distinct CDR3 sequences, 30% to 35% being singletons. Trimming left V 7 bases short and J 0 bases short, with 14 bases between. Germline V CDR1 and CDR2: SGHAT, FQNNGV. The CDR3 spans 15 residues. The material sequenced was axillary lymph node tissue. The TCR comes from a female donor with breast cancer. Some clones in this sample may be carry-over from other donors' samples. The V gene is TRBV11-2, the J gene TRBJ2-3; D not resolved. As DNA, the CDR3 is TGTGCCAGCAACTCCTTTCCTACTAGCACAGATACGCAGTATTTT. This sequence encodes CASNSFPTSTDTQYF.